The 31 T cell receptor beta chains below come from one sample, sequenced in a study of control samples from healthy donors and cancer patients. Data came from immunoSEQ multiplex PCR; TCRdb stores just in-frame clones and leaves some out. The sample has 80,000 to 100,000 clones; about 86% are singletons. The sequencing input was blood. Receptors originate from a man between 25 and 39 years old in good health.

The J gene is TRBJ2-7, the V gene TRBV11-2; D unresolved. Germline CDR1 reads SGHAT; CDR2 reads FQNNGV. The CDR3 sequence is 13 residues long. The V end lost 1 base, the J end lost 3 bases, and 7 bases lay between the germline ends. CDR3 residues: CASSLALYYEQYF. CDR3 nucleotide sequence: TGTGCCAGCAGCTTAGCACTTTACTACGAGCAGTACTTC.

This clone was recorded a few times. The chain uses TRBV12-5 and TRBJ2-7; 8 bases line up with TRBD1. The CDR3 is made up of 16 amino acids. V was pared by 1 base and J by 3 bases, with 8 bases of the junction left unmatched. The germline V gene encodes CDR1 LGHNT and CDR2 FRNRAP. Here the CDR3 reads CASGLGTLTGGYEQYF. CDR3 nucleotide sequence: TGTGCTAGTGGTTTGGGAACTCTAACAGGGGGCTACGAGCAGTACTTC.

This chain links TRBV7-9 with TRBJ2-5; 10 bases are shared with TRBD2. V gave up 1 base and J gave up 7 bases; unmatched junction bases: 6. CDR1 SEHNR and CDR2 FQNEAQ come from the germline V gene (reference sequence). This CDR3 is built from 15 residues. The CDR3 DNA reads TGTGCCAGCAGCTTAGAGCGGGGGGGCCAACTGACCCAGTACTTC. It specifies CASSLERGGQLTQYF.

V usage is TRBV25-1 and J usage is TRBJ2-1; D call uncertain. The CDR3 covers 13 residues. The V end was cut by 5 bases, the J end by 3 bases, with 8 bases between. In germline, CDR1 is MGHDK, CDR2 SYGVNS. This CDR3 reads CASSSQRYNEQFF. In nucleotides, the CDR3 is TGTGCCAGCAGTTCCCAGCGCTACAATGAGCAGTTCTTC.

CDR3 sequence (DNA): TGCGCCAGCAGCCAAGGGGTCAGCTCTGGAAACACCATATATTTT. As protein: CASSQGVSSGNTIYF. The chain uses TRBV4-3 and TRBJ1-3; D unclear. CDR1 is LGHNA, CDR2 YSLEER, per germline. The CDR3 loop spans 15 amino acids. V dropped 1 base and J dropped 0 bases, with 7 bases sitting between them.

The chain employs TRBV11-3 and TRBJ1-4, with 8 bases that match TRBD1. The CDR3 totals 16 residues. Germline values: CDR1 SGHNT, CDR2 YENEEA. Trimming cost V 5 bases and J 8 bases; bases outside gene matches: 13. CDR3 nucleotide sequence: TGTGCCAGCAGCCTACCACGGACAGGGAGAGAAGAAAAACTGTTTTTT. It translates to CASSLPRTGREEKLFF.

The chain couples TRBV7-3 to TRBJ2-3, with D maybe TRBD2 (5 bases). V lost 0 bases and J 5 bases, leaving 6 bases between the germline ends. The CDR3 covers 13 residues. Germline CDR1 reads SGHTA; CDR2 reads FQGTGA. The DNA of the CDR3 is TGTGCCAGCAGCTTAACGAGGGTAGATACGCAGTATTTT. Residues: CASSLTRVDTQYF.

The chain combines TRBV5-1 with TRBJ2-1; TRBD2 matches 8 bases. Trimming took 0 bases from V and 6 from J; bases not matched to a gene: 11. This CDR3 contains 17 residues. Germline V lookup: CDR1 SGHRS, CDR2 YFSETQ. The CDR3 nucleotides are TGCGCCAGCAGCTTGGCCATCGGCCGTGGGACTAGCAATGAGCAGTTCTTC. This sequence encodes CASSLAIGRGTSNEQFF.

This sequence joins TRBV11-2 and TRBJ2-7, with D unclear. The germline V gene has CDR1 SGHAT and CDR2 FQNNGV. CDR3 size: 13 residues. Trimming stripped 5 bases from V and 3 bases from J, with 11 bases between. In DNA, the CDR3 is TGTGCCAGCAGCAACGGTGTGGGCTACGAGCAGTACTTC. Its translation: CASSNGVGYEQYF.

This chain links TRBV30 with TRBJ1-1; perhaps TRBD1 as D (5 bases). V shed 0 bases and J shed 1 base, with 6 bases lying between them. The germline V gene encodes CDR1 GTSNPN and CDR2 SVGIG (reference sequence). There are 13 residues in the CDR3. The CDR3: CAWSVQENTEAFF. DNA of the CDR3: TGTGCCTGGAGTGTACAGGAGAACACTGAAGCTTTCTTT.

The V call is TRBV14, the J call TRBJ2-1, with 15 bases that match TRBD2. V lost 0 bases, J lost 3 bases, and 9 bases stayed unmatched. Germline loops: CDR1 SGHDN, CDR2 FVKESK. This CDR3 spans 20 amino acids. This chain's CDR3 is CASSQDAGTSGRRYYNEQFF. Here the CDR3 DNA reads TGTGCCAGCAGCCAAGACGCCGGGACTAGCGGGAGGAGGTACTACAATGAGCAGTTCTTC.

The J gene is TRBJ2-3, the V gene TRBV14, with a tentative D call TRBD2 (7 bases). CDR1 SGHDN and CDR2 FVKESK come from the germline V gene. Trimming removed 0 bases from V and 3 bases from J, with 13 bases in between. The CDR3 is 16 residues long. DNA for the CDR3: TGTGCCAGCAGCCAAGATTGGAGGGGGGGAACAGATACGCAGTATTTT. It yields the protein CASSQDWRGGTDTQYF.

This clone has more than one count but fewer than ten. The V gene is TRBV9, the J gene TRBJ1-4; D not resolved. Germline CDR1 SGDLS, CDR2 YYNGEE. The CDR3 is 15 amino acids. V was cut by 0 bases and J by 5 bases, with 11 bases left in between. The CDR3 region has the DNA TGTGCCAGCAGCGTAGGGGTTCAAGGCAATGAAAAACTGTTTTTT. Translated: CASSVGVQGNEKLFF.

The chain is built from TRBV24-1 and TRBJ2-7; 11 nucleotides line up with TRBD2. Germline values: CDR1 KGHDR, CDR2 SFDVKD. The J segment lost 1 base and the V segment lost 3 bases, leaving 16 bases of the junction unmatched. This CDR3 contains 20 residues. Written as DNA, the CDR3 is TGTGCCACCAGTGATCCCCAATTAGCGGGAGGGCCCGTTTATTCCTACGAGCAGTACTTC. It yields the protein CATSDPQLAGGPVYSYEQYF.

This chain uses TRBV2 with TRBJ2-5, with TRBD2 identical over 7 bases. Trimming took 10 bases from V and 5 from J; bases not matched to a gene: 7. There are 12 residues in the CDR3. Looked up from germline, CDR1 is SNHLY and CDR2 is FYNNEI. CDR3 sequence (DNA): TGTGCCATAACTAGCGTCCCCGAGACCCAGTACTTC. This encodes CAITSVPETQYF.

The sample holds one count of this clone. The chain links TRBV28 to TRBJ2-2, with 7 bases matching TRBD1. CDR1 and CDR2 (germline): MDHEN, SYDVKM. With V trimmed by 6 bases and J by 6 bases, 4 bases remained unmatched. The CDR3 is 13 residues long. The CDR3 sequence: CASSLQGSGELFF. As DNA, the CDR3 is TGTGCCAGCAGCCTACAGGGGTCCGGGGAGCTGTTTTTT.

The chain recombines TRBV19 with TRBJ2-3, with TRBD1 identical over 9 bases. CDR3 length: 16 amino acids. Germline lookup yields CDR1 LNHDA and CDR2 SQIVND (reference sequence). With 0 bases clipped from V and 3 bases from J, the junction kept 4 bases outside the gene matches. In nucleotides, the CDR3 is TGTGCCAGTAGTATAGATGGAGGACAGGGGACAGATACGCAGTATTTT. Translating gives CASSIDGGQGTDTQYF.

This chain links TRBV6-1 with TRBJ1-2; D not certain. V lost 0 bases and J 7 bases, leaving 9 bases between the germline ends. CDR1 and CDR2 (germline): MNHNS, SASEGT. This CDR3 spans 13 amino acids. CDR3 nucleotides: TGTGCCAGCAGTGAAGCAATCGGGGTTGGCTACACCTTC. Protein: CASSEAIGVGYTF.

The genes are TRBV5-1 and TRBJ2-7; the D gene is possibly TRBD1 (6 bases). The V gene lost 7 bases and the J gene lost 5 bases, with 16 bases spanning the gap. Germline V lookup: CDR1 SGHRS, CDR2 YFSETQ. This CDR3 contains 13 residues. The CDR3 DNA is TGCGCCAGCTCGGCCGGGACACCCAACGAGCAGTACTTC. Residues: CASSAGTPNEQYF.

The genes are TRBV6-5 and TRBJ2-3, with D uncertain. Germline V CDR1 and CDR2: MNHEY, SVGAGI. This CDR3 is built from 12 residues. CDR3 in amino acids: CEGSSHTDTQYF. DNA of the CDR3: TGTGAGGGTAGTTCCCACACAGATACGCAGTATTTT.

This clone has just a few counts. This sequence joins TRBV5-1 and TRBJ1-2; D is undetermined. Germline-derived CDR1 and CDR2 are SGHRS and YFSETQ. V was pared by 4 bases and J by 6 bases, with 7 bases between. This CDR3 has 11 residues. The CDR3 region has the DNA TGCGCCAGCAGCGATTACCATGGCTACACCTTC. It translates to CASSDYHGYTF. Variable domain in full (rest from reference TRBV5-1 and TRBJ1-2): KAGVTQTPRYLIKTRGQQVTLSCSPISGHRSVSWYQQTPGQGLQFLFEYFSETQRNKGNFPGRFSGRQFSNSRSEMNVSTLELGDSALYLCASSDYHGYTFGSGTRLTVV.

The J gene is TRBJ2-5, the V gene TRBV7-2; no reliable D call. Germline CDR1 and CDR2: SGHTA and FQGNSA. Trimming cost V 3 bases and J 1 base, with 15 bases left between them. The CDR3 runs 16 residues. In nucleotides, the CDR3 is TGTGCCAGCAGCTTTGACCGAATCGGGCCCCAAGAGACCCAGTACTTC. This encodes CASSFDRIGPQETQYF.

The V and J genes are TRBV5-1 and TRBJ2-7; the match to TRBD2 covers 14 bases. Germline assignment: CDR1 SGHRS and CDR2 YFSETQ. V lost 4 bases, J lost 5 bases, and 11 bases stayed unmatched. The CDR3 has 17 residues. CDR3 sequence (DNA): TGCGCCAGCAGCCCGGAAGCGGGACTAGCGGGAGCACACGAGCAGTACTTC. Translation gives CASSPEAGLAGAHEQYF. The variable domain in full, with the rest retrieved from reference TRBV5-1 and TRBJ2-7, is KAGVTQTPRYLIKTRGQQVTLSCSPISGHRSVSWYQQTPGQGLQFLFEYFSETQRNKGNFPGRFSGRQFSNSRSEMNVSTLELGDSALYLCASSPEAGLAGAHEQYFGPGTRLTVT.

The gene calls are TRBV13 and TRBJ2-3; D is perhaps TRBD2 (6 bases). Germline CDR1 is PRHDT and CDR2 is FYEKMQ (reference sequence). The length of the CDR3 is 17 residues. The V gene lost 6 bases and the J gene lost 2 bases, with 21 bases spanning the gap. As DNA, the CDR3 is TGTGCCAGCAGTCCTAGCGCCCGGCAGTTTTACACAGATACGCAGTATTTT. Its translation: CASSPSARQFYTDTQYF. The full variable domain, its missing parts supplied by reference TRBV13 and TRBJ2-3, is AAGVIQSPRHLIKEKRETATLKCYPIPRHDTVYWYQQGPGQDPQFLISFYEKMQSDKGSIPDRFSAQQFSDYHSELNMSSLELGDSALYFCASSPSARQFYTDTQYFGPGTRLTVL.

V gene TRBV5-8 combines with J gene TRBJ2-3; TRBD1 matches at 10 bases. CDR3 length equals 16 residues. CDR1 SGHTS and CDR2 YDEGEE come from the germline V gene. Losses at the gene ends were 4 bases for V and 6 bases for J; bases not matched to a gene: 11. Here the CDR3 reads CASSQPGTGAGDTQYF. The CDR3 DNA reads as TGTGCCAGCAGCCAACCCGGGACAGGGGCCGGGGATACGCAGTATTTT.

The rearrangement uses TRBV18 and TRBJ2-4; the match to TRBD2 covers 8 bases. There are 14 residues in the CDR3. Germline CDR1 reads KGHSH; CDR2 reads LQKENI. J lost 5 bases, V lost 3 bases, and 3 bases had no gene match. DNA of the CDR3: TGTGCCAGCTCACCGACCGGGGGGGAAAACATTCAGTACTTC. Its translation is CASSPTGGENIQYF.

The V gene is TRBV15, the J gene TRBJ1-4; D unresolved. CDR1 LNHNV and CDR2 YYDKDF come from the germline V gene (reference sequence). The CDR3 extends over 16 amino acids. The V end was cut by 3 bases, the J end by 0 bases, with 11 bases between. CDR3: CATSSRTSATNEKLFF. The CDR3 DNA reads TGTGCCACCAGCAGTCGGACGTCTGCAACTAATGAAAAACTGTTTTTT.

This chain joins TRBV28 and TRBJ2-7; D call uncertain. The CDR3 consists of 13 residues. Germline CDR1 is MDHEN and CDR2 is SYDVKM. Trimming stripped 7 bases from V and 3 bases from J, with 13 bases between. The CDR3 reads CASISSSNYEQYF. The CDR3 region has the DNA TGTGCCAGCATTAGTAGCAGTAACTACGAGCAGTACTTC. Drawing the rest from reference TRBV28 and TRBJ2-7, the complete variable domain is DVKVTQSSRYLVKRTGEKVFLECVQDMDHENMFWYRQDPGLGLRLIYFSYDVKMKEKGDIPEGYSVSREKKERFSLILESASTNQTSMYLCASISSSNYEQYFGPGTRLTVT.

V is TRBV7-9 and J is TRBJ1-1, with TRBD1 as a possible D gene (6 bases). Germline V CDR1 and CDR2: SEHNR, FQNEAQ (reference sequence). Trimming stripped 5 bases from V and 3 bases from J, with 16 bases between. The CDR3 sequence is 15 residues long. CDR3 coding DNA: TGTGCCAGCAGCGCTGGGGACACTTGGGACACTGAAGCTTTCTTT. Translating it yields CASSAGDTWDTEAFF.

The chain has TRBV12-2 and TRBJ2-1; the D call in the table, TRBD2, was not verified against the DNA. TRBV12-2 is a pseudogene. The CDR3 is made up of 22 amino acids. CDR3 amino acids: CASRLLRAGGVKNVLVDNEQFF. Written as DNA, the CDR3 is TGTGCAAGTCGCTTATTACGCGCCGGCGGTGTAAAGAACGTCCTAGTGGACAATGAGCAGTTCTTC.

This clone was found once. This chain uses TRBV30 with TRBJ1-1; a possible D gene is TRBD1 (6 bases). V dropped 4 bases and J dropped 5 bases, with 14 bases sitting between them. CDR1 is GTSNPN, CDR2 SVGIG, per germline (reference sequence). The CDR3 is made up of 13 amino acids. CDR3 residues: CAWTPGGPTEAFF. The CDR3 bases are TGTGCCTGGACCCCGGGGGGGCCAACTGAAGCTTTCTTT.